Below, one T cell receptor beta chain is given with its context. The data were obtained in a study of control samples from healthy donors and cancer patients. Germline-derived CDR1 and CDR2 are SNHLY and FYNNEI. The V and J ends lost 4 bases and 1 base respectively, with 8 bases between them. This CDR3 spans 14 amino acids. Generated by immunoSEQ multiplex PCR, the TCRdb table keeps only in-frame clones and is missing some. The repertoire consists of about 160,000 clones, with 70% to 90% occurring once and the leading ten covering more than 10%. The chain combines TRBV2 with TRBJ2-1; D possibly corresponds to TRBD1 (5 bases). Material for sequencing was blood. This clonotype was obtained from a man aged 25-45 years in good health. This CDR3 is CASSGGLSYNEQFF. The DNA for the CDR3 is TGTGCCAGCAGTGGGGGCTTATCCTACAATGAGCAGTTCTTC.